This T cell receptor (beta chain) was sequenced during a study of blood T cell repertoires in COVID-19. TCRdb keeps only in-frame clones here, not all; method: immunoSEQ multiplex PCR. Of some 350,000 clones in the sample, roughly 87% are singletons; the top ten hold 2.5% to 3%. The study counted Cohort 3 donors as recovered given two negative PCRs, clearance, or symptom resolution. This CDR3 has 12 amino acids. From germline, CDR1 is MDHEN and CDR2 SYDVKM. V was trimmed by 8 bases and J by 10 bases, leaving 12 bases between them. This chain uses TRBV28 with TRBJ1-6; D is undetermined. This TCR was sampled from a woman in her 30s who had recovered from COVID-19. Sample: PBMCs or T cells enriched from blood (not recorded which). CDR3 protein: CASEQIDSPLHF. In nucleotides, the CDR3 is TGTGCCAGCGAACAGATAGACTCACCCCTCCACTTT.